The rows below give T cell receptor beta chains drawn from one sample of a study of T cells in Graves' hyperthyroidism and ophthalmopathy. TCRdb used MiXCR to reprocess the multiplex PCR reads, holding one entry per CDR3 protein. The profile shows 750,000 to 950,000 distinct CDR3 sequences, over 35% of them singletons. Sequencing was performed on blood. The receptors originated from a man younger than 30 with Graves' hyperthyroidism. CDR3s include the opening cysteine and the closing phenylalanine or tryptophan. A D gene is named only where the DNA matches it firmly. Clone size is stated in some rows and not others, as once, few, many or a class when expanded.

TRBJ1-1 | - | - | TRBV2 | CASRFSGGGTEAFF | TGTGCCAGCAGGTTTTCGGGGGGAGGAACTGAAGCTTTCTTT
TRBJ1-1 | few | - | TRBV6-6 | CASSYSWGFEAFF | TGTGCCAGCAGTTACTCGTGGGGGTTTGAAGCTTTCTTT
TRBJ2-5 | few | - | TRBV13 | CASSSFIQETQYF | TGTGCCAGCAGTTCTTTTATCCAAGAGACCCAGTACTTC
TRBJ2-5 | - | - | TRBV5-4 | CASSLGRAKTQYF | TGTGCCAGCAGCTTGGGTCGGGCGAAGACCCAGTACTTC
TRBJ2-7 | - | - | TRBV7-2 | CASSTSPKEQYF | TGTGCCAGCAGCACCTCCCCTAAGGAGCAGTACTTC
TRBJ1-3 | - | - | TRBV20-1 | CSARDGGGGNTIYF | TGCAGTGCTAGAGATGGGGGAGGAGGAAACACCATATATTTT
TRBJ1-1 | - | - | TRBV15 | CATSSEVREGTEAFF | TGTGCCACCAGCAGTGAAGTCAGGGAGGGCACTGAAGCTTTCTTT
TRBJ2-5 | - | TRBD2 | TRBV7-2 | CASSLGGLAGFTHETQYF | TGTGCCAGCAGCTTAGGAGGACTAGCGGGTTTCACCCATGAGACCCAGTACTTC
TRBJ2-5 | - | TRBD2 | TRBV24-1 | CATAEAAGVGETQYF | TGTGCCACCGCTGAGGCCGCGGGAGTGGGGGAGACCCAGTACTTC
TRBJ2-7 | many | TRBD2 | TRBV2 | CASSATSGSYEQYF | TGTGCCAGCAGCGCAACTAGCGGGTCCTACGAGCAGTACTTC